This T cell receptor beta chain was profiled in a study of T cells in tuberculosis. Looking at the study overall: In South Africa, adults with active tuberculosis were compared with IGRA-negative and latently infected IGRA-positive adolescents.

Note on this clone: The antigen is not known.

Findings and limits, study-wide: Smaller distances to GMM-specific TCRs suggested their expansion in active tuberculosis.

The V end lost 4 bases, the J end lost 5 bases, and 14 bases lay between the germline ends. The CDR3 spans 14 residues. CDR1 and CDR2 (germline): GTSNPN, SVGIG (reference sequence). Data came from immunoSEQ multiplex PCR; TCRdb stores just in-frame clones and leaves some out. The repertoire holds 40,000 to 50,000 clones, 95% seen once, with around 3.5% in the top ten. The TCR comes from a donor under 30 with latent tuberculosis or without tuberculosis infection. The rearrangement links TRBV30 to TRBJ1-4; maybe TRBD1 (5 bases). Material: PBMCs. The CDR3 region has the DNA TGTGCCTGGACCATCAGTTCAGGGAATGAAAAACTGTTTTTT. Translated: CAWTISSGNEKLFF.